Here is one TCR beta chain with its context. This entry belongs to a study of OX40 agonist ivuxolimab in advanced cancers. Study summary: Under the entry rules, prior anti-PD-1, anti-PD-L1 or anti-CTLA-4 therapy was allowed, and about 40% had some. One patient with hepatocellular carcinoma and two with cutaneous melanoma, three in all, had partial responses.

Germline CDR1 is SGHNT and CDR2 is YENEEA. The CDR3 has 13 amino acids. The trim removed 4 bases at V and 3 bases at J, leaving 0 bases unmatched. Method: immunoSEQ multiplex PCR; TCRdb's copy keeps in-frame clones and lacks some. The data hold about 82,000 clones, with about 91% observed a single time. This TCR derives from an adult with an advanced solid tumor such as melanoma, head and neck, liver or kidney cancer. The sequenced sample was CD4+ or CD8+ T cells sorted from blood, obtained in a trial of the OX40 agonist ivuxolimab. V and J are TRBV11-3 and TRBJ1-3; 7 nucleotides align to TRBD1. The CDR3 region is CASSWTGGNTIYF. The CDR3 DNA reads TGTGCCAGCAGCTGGACAGGTGGAAACACCATATATTTT.